This entry describes one T cell receptor (beta chain). These data originate in a study of cytomegalovirus exposure and HLA in healthy donors. Germline V gene data show CDR1 as SQVTM and CDR2 as ANQGSEA. The CDR3 length is 14 residues. After removal of 6 bases from V and 5 bases from J, the junction contained 11 bases not matched to a gene. Use of 60 Vbeta and 13 Jbeta primers characterized the PCR. Using immunoSEQ multiplex PCR, the repertoire was profiled, and TCRdb retains in-frame clones only, with some absent. This table holds 150,000 to 200,000 clones, 75% to 80% found once. Sequencing input: PBMCs. The V gene is TRBV29-1, the J gene TRBJ1-2, with TRBD1 matching 8 bases. The sequence came from a woman aged 25 to 39 in good health and CMV-seropositive. The CDR3: CSVPGQGVGYGYTF. The CDR3 DNA sequence: TGCAGCGTCCCCGGACAGGGTGTGGGGTATGGCTACACCTTC.